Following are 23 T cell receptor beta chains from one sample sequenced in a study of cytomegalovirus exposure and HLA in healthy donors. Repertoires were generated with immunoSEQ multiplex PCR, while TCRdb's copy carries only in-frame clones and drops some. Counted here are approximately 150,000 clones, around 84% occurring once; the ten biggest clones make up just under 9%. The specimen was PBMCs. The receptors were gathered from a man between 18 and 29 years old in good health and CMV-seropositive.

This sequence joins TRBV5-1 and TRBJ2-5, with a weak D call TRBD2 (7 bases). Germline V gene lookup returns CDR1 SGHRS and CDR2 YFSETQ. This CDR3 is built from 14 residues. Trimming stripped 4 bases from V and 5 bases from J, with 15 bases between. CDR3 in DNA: TGCGCCAGCAGCCGGGGGGCTGGTGTCGAGACCCAGTACTTC. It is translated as CASSRGAGVETQYF.

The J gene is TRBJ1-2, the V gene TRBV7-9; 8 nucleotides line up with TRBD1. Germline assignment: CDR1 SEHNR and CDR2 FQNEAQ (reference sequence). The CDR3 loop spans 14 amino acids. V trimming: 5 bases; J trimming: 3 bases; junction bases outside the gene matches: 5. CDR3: CASSAGQGDYGYTF. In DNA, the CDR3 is TGTGCCAGCAGCGCCGGACAGGGTGACTATGGCTACACCTTC.

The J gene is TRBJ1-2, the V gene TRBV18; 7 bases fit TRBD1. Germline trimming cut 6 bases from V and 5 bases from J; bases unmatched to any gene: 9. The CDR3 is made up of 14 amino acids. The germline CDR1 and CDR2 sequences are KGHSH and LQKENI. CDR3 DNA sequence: TGTGCCAGCTCCTTCGACAGGGAACTATATGGCTACACCTTC. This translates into CASSFDRELYGYTF.

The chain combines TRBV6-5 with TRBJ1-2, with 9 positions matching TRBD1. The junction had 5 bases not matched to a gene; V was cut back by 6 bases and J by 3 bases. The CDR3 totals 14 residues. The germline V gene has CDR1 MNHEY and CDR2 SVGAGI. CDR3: CASRPDRGDYGYTF. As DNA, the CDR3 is TGTGCCAGCAGACCAGACAGGGGGGACTATGGCTACACCTTC.

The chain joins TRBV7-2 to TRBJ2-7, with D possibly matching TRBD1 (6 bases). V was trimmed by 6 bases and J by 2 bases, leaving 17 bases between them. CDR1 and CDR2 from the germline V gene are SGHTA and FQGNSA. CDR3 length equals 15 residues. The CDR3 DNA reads TGTGCCAGCAGTAGACGACAGGCCTCCCCCTACGAGCAGTACTTC. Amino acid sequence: CASSRRQASPYEQYF. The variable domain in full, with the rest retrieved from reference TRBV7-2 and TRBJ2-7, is GAGVSQSPSNKVTEKGKDVELRCDPISGHTALYWYRQSLGQGLEFLIYFQGNSAPDKSGLPSDRFSAERTGGSVSTLTIQRTQQEDSAVYLCASSRRQASPYEQYFGPGTRLTVT.

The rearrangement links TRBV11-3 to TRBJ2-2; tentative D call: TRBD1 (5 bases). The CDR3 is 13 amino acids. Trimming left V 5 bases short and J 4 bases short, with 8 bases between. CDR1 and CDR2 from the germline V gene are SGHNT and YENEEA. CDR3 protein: CASSKGVTGELFF. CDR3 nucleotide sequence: TGTGCCAGCAGCAAAGGGGTCACCGGGGAGCTGTTTTTT.

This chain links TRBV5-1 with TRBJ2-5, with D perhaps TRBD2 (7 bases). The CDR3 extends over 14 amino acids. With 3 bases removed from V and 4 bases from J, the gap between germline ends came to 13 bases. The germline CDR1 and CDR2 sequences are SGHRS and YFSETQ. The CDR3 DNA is TGCGCCAGCAGCTGGGGGGGCGAGGCAGAGACCCAGTACTTC. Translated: CASSWGGEAETQYF. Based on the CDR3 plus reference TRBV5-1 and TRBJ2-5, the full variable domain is KAGVTQTPRYLIKTRGQQVTLSCSPISGHRSVSWYQQTPGQGLQFLFEYFSETQRNKGNFPGRFSGRQFSNSRSEMNVSTLELGDSALYLCASSWGGEAETQYFGPGTRLLVL.

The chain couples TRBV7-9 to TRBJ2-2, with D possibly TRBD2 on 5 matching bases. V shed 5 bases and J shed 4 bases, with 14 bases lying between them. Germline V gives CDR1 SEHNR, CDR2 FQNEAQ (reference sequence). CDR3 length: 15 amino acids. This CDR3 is CASSARAMGTGELFF. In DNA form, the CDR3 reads TGTGCCAGCAGCGCGCGGGCGATGGGCACCGGGGAGCTGTTTTTT.

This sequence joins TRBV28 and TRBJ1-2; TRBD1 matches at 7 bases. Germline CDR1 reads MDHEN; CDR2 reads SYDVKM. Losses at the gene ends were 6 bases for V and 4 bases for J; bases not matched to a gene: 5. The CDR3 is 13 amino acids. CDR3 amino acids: CASRQTGLYGYTF. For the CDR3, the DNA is TGTGCCAGCAGACAGACAGGGCTCTATGGCTACACCTTC.

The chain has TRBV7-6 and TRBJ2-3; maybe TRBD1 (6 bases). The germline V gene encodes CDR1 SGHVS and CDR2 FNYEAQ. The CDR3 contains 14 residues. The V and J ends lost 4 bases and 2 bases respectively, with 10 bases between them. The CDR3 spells CASSYGQITDTQYF. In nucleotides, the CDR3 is TGTGCCAGCAGCTATGGACAGATCACAGATACGCAGTATTTT.

The CDR3 bases are TGTGCCAGCAGTGGTAGCCAGGGGATTGGCAATCAGCCCCAGCATTTT. Its protein product is CASSGSQGIGNQPQHF. V and J are TRBV6-1 and TRBJ1-5; tentatively, D is TRBD1 (6 bases). This CDR3 has 16 amino acids. The V end was cut by 4 bases, the J end by 2 bases, with 15 bases between. The germline V gene has CDR1 MNHNS and CDR2 SASEGT.

The CDR3: CASSANLPSGSRGEQFF. As DNA, the CDR3 is TGTGCCAGCAGTGCAAACCTCCCTAGCGGGAGTCGGGGTGAGCAGTTCTTC. The chain recombines TRBV6-1 with TRBJ2-1, with 10 bases identical to TRBD2. The V gene end was trimmed by 4 bases and the J gene end by 9 bases; junction bases not matched to a gene: 15. Looked up from germline, CDR1 is MNHNS and CDR2 is SASEGT. The CDR3 sequence is 17 residues long.

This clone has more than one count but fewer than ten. CDR3 DNA sequence: TGCGCCAGCACGGAGGGAGCATCCGGGGAGCTGTTTTTT. As protein: CASTEGASGELFF. The chain links TRBV5-1 to TRBJ2-2, with a possible D match to TRBD2 (6 bases). Trimming removed 6 bases from V and 6 bases from J, with 12 bases in between. Germline V lookup: CDR1 SGHRS, CDR2 YFSETQ. The CDR3 spans 13 residues.

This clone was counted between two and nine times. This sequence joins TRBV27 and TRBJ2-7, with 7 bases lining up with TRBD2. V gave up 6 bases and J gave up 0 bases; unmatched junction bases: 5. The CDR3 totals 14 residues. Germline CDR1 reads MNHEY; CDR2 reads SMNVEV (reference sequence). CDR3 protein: CASRSGTTSYEQYF. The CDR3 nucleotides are TGTGCCAGCAGATCCGGGACTACCTCCTACGAGCAGTACTTC.

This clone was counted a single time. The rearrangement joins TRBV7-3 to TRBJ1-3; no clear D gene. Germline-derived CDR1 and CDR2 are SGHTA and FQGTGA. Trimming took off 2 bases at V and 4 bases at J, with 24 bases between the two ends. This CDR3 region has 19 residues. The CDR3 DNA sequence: TGTGCCAGCAGCTTACGACCCCGGGATCCATCGTTCCACGGAAACACCATATATTTT. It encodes CASSLRPRDPSFHGNTIYF.

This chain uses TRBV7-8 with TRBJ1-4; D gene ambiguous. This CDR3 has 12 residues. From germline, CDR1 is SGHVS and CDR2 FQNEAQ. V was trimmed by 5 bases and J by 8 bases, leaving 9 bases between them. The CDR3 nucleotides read TGTGCCAGCAGCCGCGGTCGGGAAAAACTGTTTTTT. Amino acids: CASSRGREKLFF.

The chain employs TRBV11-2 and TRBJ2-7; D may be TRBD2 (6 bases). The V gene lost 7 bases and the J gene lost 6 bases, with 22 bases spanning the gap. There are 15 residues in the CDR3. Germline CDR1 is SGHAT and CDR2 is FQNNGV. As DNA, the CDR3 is TGTGCCAGCACCAATAACCCGGGAGCACTGTTCGAGCAGTACTTC. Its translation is CASTNNPGALFEQYF.

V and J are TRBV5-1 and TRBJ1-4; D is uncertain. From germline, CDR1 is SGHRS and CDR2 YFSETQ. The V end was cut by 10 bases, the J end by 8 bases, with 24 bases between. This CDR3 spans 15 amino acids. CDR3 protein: CAGRPGRAGNEKLFF. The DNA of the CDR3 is TGCGCCGGGAGGCCCGGACGGGCCGGAAACGAAAAACTGTTTTTT.

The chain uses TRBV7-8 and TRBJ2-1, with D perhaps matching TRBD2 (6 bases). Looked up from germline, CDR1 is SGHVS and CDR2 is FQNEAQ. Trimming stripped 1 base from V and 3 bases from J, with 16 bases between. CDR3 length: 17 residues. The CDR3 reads CASSLDLRTNDYNEQFF. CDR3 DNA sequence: TGTGCCAGCAGCTTAGATCTTCGGACTAACGACTACAATGAGCAGTTCTTC.

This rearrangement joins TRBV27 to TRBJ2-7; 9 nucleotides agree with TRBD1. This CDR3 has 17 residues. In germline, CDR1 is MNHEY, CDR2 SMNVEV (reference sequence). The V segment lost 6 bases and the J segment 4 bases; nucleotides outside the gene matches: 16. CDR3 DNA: TGTGCCAGCAGCGCTACACCTTGGGGGACAGGGTCTTACGAGCAGTACTTC. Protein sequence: CASSATPWGTGSYEQYF.

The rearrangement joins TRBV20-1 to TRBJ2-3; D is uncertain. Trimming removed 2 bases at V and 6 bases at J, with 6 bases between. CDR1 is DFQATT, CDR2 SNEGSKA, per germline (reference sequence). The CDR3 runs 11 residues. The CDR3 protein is CSARLWDTQYF. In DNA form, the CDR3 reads TGCAGTGCTAGACTATGGGATACGCAGTATTTT.

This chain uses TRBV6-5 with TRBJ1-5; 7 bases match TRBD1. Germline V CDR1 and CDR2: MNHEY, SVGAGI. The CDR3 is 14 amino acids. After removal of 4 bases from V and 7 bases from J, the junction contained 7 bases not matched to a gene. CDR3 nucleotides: TGTGCCAGCAGTTCCCGACAGGGTGGACAGCCCCAGCATTTT. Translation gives CASSSRQGGQPQHF.

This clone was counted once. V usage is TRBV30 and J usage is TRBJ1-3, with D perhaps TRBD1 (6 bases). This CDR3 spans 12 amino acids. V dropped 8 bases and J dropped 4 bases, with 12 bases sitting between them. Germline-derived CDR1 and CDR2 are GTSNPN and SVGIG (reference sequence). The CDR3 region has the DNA TGTGCCACAGAAACAGGGGGAAACACCATATATTTT. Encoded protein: CATETGGNTIYF.